This T cell receptor beta chain was captured by sequencing in a study of glioma-infiltrating T cells after dendritic cell vaccination. TCRB CDR3 was amplified from 2 ug genomic DNA or less. TCRdb's table, derived via immunoSEQ multiplex PCR, lists solely in-frame clones and lacks some. The data show fewer than 75,000 clones, approximately 81% seen once. This clonotype was sampled from a human donor with glioblastoma. The input for sequencing was blood, taken before dendritic cell vaccination.

CDR3 nucleotides: TGTGCCAGCAGCTTAGGTATCCCCAGGGGGCAAGAGACCCAGTACTTC. Translated: CASSLGIPRGQETQYF. The rearrangement uses TRBV7-2 and TRBJ2-5; 7 nucleotides align to TRBD1. V was pared by 1 base and J by 2 bases, with 7 bases of the junction left unmatched. CDR3 size: 16 residues. CDR1 is SGHTA and CDR2 is FQGNSA in the germline V gene.